This T cell receptor (beta chain) derives from a study of T cell responses to AZD1222 COVID-19 vaccine. Study-wide results and limits: Just a handful of AZD1222 recipients were seropositive at baseline. Dominant CD4 TCR responses targeted spike regions 160-218 and 743-854. Spike-specific TCR breadth and depth were elevated following two AZD1222 doses. In all cases, repertoires were sampled only after the peak T cell response.

Germline V gene lookup returns CDR1 MDHEN and CDR2 SYDVKM. The CDR3 spans 18 residues. Trimming cost V 3 bases and J 0 bases; bases outside gene matches: 7. To note about this clone: Its antigen is undetermined.

Using immunoSEQ multiplex PCR, the repertoire was profiled, and TCRdb retains in-frame clones only, with some absent. The table lists 100,000 to 140,000 clones, 80% to 95% of them singletons. V and J are TRBV28 and TRBJ2-1, with 11 nucleotides matching TRBD2. The sample consisted of peripheral blood, taken 28 days after the second AZD1222 dose. This sequence originates from an adult who received the AZD1222 COVID-19 vaccine. CDR3 in amino acids: CASSLRLAGGFSYNEQFF. CDR3 nucleotides: TGTGCCAGCAGTTTGAGGCTAGCGGGGGGATTCTCCTACAATGAGCAGTTCTTC.